A selection of T cell receptor beta chains follows, all from one sample in a study of T cell repertoires in cytomegalovirus infection. TCRdb re-derived calls from the reads in MiXCR, one entry per CDR3 protein. Here the sample spans around 270,000 distinct CDR3 sequences, approximately 9.2% being singletons. Sequencing was carried out using PBMCs. Receptor source: a human donor in good health (CMV status not recorded). Some clones in this sample may be carry-over from other donors' samples. CDR3s include the opening cysteine and the closing phenylalanine or tryptophan.

j_gene: TRBJ1-6; v_gene: TRBV3-1; CDR3aa: CASTDLRGGNSPLHF
j_gene: TRBJ2-5; v_gene: TRBV29-1; CDR3aa: CSVPHPGQPEETQYF
j_gene: TRBJ1-2; v_gene: TRBV6-6; CDR3aa: CASSPTLGTPGQHYGYTF
j_gene: TRBJ2-7; v_gene: TRBV7-2; CDR3aa: CASSLDGWSSYEQYF
j_gene: TRBJ1-6; v_gene: TRBV7-2; CDR3aa: CASSPGTASPLHF
j_gene: TRBJ2-3; v_gene: TRBV7-2; CDR3aa: CASSRSTDTQYF
j_gene: TRBJ2-4; v_gene: TRBV6-1; CDR3aa: CASRKGQGENIQYF
j_gene: TRBJ2-5; v_gene: TRBV7-2; CDR3aa: CASSGMGGRRETQYF
j_gene: TRBJ2-2; v_gene: TRBV29-1; CDR3aa: CSVFSLVGELFF
j_gene: TRBJ1-1; v_gene: TRBV19; CDR3aa: CASKNTEAFF
j_gene: TRBJ2-7; v_gene: TRBV20-1; CDR3aa: CSATYPRVSGRDYEQYF
j_gene: TRBJ1-5; v_gene: TRBV12-3/TRBV12-4; CDR3aa: CASRRDGDSNQPQHF
j_gene: TRBJ2-5; v_gene: TRBV20-1; CDR3aa: CSARDTLAGVVTQYF
j_gene: TRBJ2-7; v_gene: TRBV7-2; CDR3aa: CASSLEWDSYEQYF
j_gene: TRBJ2-7; v_gene: TRBV19; CDR3aa: CASPIRGQVYEQYF
j_gene: TRBJ2-7; v_gene: TRBV5-4; CDR3aa: CASSLPGMTYEQYF
j_gene: TRBJ1-6; v_gene: TRBV7-2; CDR3aa: CASSLTASPLHF
j_gene: TRBJ2-4; v_gene: TRBV7-2; CDR3aa: CASSLGRLGRENIQYF
j_gene: TRBJ1-1; v_gene: TRBV3-1; CDR3aa: CASSQPQGGNTEAFF
j_gene: TRBJ1-1; v_gene: TRBV6-4; CDR3aa: CASSSKGGTEAFF
j_gene: TRBJ1-5; v_gene: TRBV28; CDR3aa: CASSLVNQPQHF
j_gene: TRBJ2-6; v_gene: TRBV7-2; CDR3aa: CASSRDSGANVLTF
j_gene: TRBJ2-3; v_gene: TRBV20-1; CDR3aa: CIPAMGGGATDTQYF
j_gene: TRBJ1-1; v_gene: TRBV6-2/TRBV6-3; CDR3aa: CASSSGTGGADTEAFF
j_gene: TRBJ2-2; v_gene: TRBV7-8; CDR3aa: CASSLARPSGSREVGELFF
j_gene: TRBJ2-4; v_gene: TRBV4-3; CDR3aa: CASSQDSRNIQYF
j_gene: TRBJ1-2; v_gene: TRBV7-2; CDR3aa: CASSLSRGDGYTF
j_gene: TRBJ2-5; v_gene: TRBV20-1; CDR3aa: CSASSGRVETQYF
j_gene: TRBJ1-5; v_gene: TRBV19; CDR3aa: CASSIVRTGRNQPQHF
j_gene: TRBJ2-7; v_gene: TRBV19; CDR3aa: CASSRDRRIYEQYF
j_gene: TRBJ1-5; v_gene: TRBV6-5; CDR3aa: CASSFGQSSNQPQHF
j_gene: TRBJ1-1; v_gene: TRBV19; CDR3aa: CASSMTRRNTEAFF